Sequencing of this T cell receptor beta chain was carried out in a study of T cells in Graves' hyperthyroidism and ophthalmopathy. Germline V CDR1 and CDR2: SGHRS, YFSETQ. CDR3 length: 14 amino acids. Trimming removed 7 bases at V and 0 bases at J, with 10 bases between. As concerns this clonotype: Its cognate antigen is unknown.

Findings and caveats of the study: Ophthalmopathy, as predicted by the model, came a median 6.5 months after the prediction.

RNA transcripts gave rise to amplified TCR beta CDR3 regions. The primer set for the first-round RT-PCR of the TCR CDR3 was HTBI. Using its own MiXCR run on the multiplex PCR reads, TCRdb lists one record per CDR3 protein. The profile shows 300,000 to 450,000 distinct CDR3 sequences, less than 20% of them singletons. The chain uses TRBV5-1 and TRBJ2-2; TRBD2 is a possible D gene (5 bases). The receptor was isolated from a man in his late teens or twenties with Graves' ophthalmopathy. The sequenced sample was blood. CDR3 residues: CASLEATNTGELFF. In DNA form, the CDR3 reads TGCGCCAGCCTGGAGGCCACGAACACCGGGGAGCTGTTTTTT.